Listed below are T cell receptor beta chains from one sample, sequenced in a study of CD8+CD57+ T cells in acquired aplastic anemia. TCRdb itself ran the reads through MiXCR, one entry per CDR3 protein. Here the sample spans under 250,000 distinct CDR3 sequences, roughly 35% being singletons. The sequenced material came from sorted CD4+, CD8+, or CD8+CD57+ T cells (not recorded which) from PBMCs. The receptors shown here come from a human donor in good health, serving as a control. Each CDR3 is given with its conserved first and last residue. The order of the fields is J gene, clone size, D gene, V gene, CDR3 DNA, CDR3 protein. The D gene is left open where the match is weak. Expanded clones get a size class; other rows say once, few or many, or leave the size out.

J gene: TRBJ2-5; clone size: medium-sized; D gene: TRBD1; V gene: TRBV2; CDR3 DNA: TGTGCCAGCAGTCCCGGGACAGGGAGAGAGACCCAGTACTTC; CDR3 protein: CASSPGTGRETQYF
J gene: TRBJ2-2; clone size: NA; D gene: NA; V gene: TRBV29-1; CDR3 DNA: TGCAGCGTTCGGGAGAACACCGGGGAGCTGTTTTTT; CDR3 protein: CSVRENTGELFF
J gene: TRBJ2-1; clone size: NA; D gene: NA; V gene: TRBV19; CDR3 DNA: TGTGCCAGTCGGGCGAGCTCCTACAATGAGCAGTTCTTC; CDR3 protein: CASRASSYNEQFF
J gene: TRBJ2-7; clone size: many; D gene: NA; V gene: TRBV5-1; CDR3 DNA: TGCGCCAGCAGCCAGGGTGGGGCAGGGCCCTACGAGCAGTACTTC; CDR3 protein: CASSQGGAGPYEQYF
J gene: TRBJ2-7; clone size: NA; D gene: NA; V gene: TRBV20-1; CDR3 DNA: TGCAGTGCTAGAGATGTAACCAGGGGCACCTACGAGCAGTACTTC; CDR3 protein: CSARDVTRGTYEQYF
J gene: TRBJ1-2; clone size: NA; D gene: NA; V gene: TRBV3-1; CDR3 DNA: TGTGCCAGCAGCCAGGCAGCAGGCTTGGGCTACACCTTC; CDR3 protein: CASSQAAGLGYTF
J gene: TRBJ1-2; clone size: few; D gene: NA; V gene: TRBV9; CDR3 DNA: TGTGCCAGCAGCGTAGGATCCACGGGGAATGGTTACACCTTC; CDR3 protein: CASSVGSTGNGYTF
J gene: TRBJ2-5; clone size: NA; D gene: TRBD2; V gene: TRBV2; CDR3 DNA: TGTGCCAGCAGAATAGCGGGGTTACAAGAGACCCAGTACTTC; CDR3 protein: CASRIAGLQETQYF
J gene: TRBJ2-7; clone size: many; D gene: NA; V gene: TRBV7-2; CDR3 DNA: TGTGCCAGCAGCTTCATCCGGGGTCCGCCCTACGAGCAGTACTTC; CDR3 protein: CASSFIRGPPYEQYF
J gene: TRBJ2-2; clone size: many; D gene: NA; V gene: TRBV7-2; CDR3 DNA: TGTGCCAGCAGGCCTGCTATCACCGGGGAGCTGTTTTTT; CDR3 protein: CASRPAITGELFF
J gene: TRBJ1-2; clone size: many; D gene: TRBD1; V gene: TRBV11-2; CDR3 DNA: TGTGCCAGCAGCTTAGTCAGGGGGCTTGCACTCCAAGCTAACTATGGCTACACCTTC; CDR3 protein: CASSLVRGLALQANYGYTF
J gene: TRBJ1-2; clone size: many; D gene: NA; V gene: TRBV2; CDR3 DNA: TGTGCCAGCAGTGAAGGTCAGGGGCGAAACTATGGCTACACCTTC; CDR3 protein: CASSEGQGRNYGYTF
J gene: TRBJ2-3; clone size: NA; D gene: NA; V gene: TRBV5-1; CDR3 DNA: TGCGCCAGCAGCTTCCGAACCCAGGGGATTCTCTCAGATACGCAGTATTTT; CDR3 protein: CASSFRTQGILSDTQYF
J gene: TRBJ2-1; clone size: few; D gene: NA; V gene: TRBV2; CDR3 DNA: TGTGCCATCACTACGAGCGATGCCGGTCTGAATGAGCAGTTCTTC; CDR3 protein: CAITTSDAGLNEQFF
J gene: TRBJ2-7; clone size: few; D gene: TRBD2; V gene: TRBV6-5; CDR3 DNA: TGTGCCAGCAGTTACCGGGGGGTTCGGTACGAGCAGTACTTC; CDR3 protein: CASSYRGVRYEQYF
J gene: TRBJ2-7; clone size: NA; D gene: NA; V gene: TRBV19; CDR3 DNA: TGTGCCAGCCGGAATCCTCCTCGCGGCGAGCAGTACTTC; CDR3 protein: CASRNPPRGEQYF
J gene: TRBJ1-2; clone size: many; D gene: NA; V gene: TRBV20-1; CDR3 DNA: TGCAGTGCTAGAGTGGGAGACTATGGCTACACCTTC; CDR3 protein: CSARVGDYGYTF